Each of the 22 T cell receptor beta chains below was sequenced from the same sample in a study of tumor-infiltrating lymphocytes in primary liver carcinoma (dated by TCRdb to about 2017). The listed sequencing device is Illumina HiSeq 2500. TCRbeta-specific cDNA was reverse-transcribed from 500 to 550 ng total RNA using a constant-region primer and ProtoScript II reverse transcriptase. Construction of the TCRbeta libraries relied on three nested rounds of multiplex PCR, following a slightly modified ARM-PCR procedure. Each of the first two PCR rounds ran for approximately 10 cycles using multiplex TRBV1-TRBV30 forward primers together with a Cbeta reverse primer. The public reads were quality trimmed at Q25 with fastp and then assembled into clones with MiXCR by TCRdb, keeping productive beta chains. Each record represents a unique CDR3 protein, reported with the most common genes and DNA among its rows. The sample records some 110,000 distinct CDR3 sequences, roughly 85% of which are singletons. About 20% of the sample lies in the top ten.

Total RNA and DNA were co-extracted from about 19-30 mg of bulk tissue with the AllPrep DNA/RNA mini kit, without cell sorting. The sample consisted of liver tumor tissue from sampling region 3. The sample's cell subset or site label is to be understood as: tumor region T3, left-lateral pole. The receptor set was obtained from a middle-aged man with primary liver carcinoma and hepatitis B virus infection.

A remark on this clonotype: This likely comes from a read error, as the CDR3 has no conserved phenylalanine or tryptophan at its end. This rearrangement joins TRBV14 to TRBJ2-1; 7 bases line up with TRBD2. The germline gives CDR1 SGHDN, CDR2 FVKESK. This CDR3 is built from 16 residues. J lost 5 bases, V lost 6 bases, and 13 bases had no gene match. The CDR3 bases are TGTGCCAGCAGTACCGCAGCGGGATGGGTAAACAATGAGCAGTTCTCC. The encoded protein is CASSTAAGWVNNEQFS.

As to this clonotype: An end of the junction does not agree with germline; a read error may underlie this. The DNA for the CDR3 is TGTGCCATCAGTGGTGACATCAGCTACGAGCAGTACTTC. Its protein product is CAISGDISYEQYF. The chain combines TRBV12-3 or TRBV12-4 with TRBJ2-7; no clear D gene. The CDR3 runs 13 residues.

The genes are TRBV11-1 and TRBJ2-7, with a tentative D call TRBD2 (5 bases). This CDR3 spans 13 amino acids. Germline assignment: CDR1 SGHAT and CDR2 FQDESV (reference sequence). CDR3 in DNA: TGTCTCAGCAGCTTTGGTAGCGCCTACGAGCAGTACTTC. This translates into CLSSFGSAYEQYF. Full variable domain (rest looked up from reference TRBV11-1 and TRBJ2-7): EAEVAQSPRYKITEKSQAVAFWCDPISGHATLYWYRQILGQGPELLVQFQDESVVDDSQLPKDRFSAERLKGVDSTLKIQPAELGDSAMYLCLSSFGSAYEQYFGPGTRLTVT.

The chain joins TRBV29-1 to TRBJ2-1; TRBD2 matches at 7 bases. This CDR3 spans 16 amino acids. The junction had 26 bases not matched to a gene; V was cut back by 8 bases and J by 13 bases. CDR1 is SQVTM, CDR2 ANQGSEA, per germline. CDR3 amino acids: CSIRTCGRGFLSDQFF. In DNA, the CDR3 is TGCAGCATTAGGACTTGCGGGAGAGGATTTTTGAGTGACCAGTTCTTC.

V gene TRBV11-2 combines with J gene TRBJ2-1; D uncertain. Germline CDR1 SGHAT, CDR2 FQNNGV. This CDR3 has 16 amino acids. Trimming cost V 0 bases and J 8 bases, with 17 bases left between them. The CDR3 DNA sequence: TGTGCCAGCAGCTTAGATCTTTTAGCCTTAGGTGATGAGCAGTTCTTC. This sequence encodes CASSLDLLALGDEQFF.

This chain joins TRBV7-8 and TRBJ2-3, with D perhaps TRBD1 or TRBD2 (8 bases each). This CDR3 is 15 amino acids long. The germline CDR1 and CDR2 sequences are SGHVS and FQNEAQ. V was clipped by 7 bases and J by 1 base, with 15 bases between them. The CDR3 DNA reads TGTGCCAGCATCAGCGGGGGACAGGGCACAGATACGCAGTATTTT. Translation gives CASISGGQGTDTQYF.

Worth noting for this clonotype: As the CDR3 is not closed by the conserved phenylalanine or tryptophan, this likely results from a read error. The chain couples TRBV6-1 to TRBJ2-1, with 9 bases fitting TRBD2. The trim removed 8 bases at V and 1 base at J, leaving 6 bases unmatched. This CDR3 region has 15 residues. The germline CDR1 and CDR2 sequences are MNHNS and SASEGT. CDR3 bases: TGTGCCAGCTCCCGCGGGAGGGAGTCCTACAATGAGCAGTTCCCC. Protein sequence: CASSRGRESYNEQFP.

As concerns this clonotype: One end of the junction fails to match germline, which may point to a read error. V is TRBV6-2 or TRBV6-3 and J is TRBJ2-5; D tentatively reads TRBD1 or TRBD2 (5 bases each). This CDR3 has 15 amino acids. In germline, CDR1 is MNHEY, CDR2 SVGEGT. The DNA of the CDR3 is TGTGCCAGCAGTGTCCCGAGAGGGACCCAAGGGACCCAGTACTTC. Translation: CASSVPRGTQGTQYF.

Worth noting for this clonotype: Compared with germline, one end of the junction differs, possibly owing to a read error. This chain connects TRBV11-1 to TRBJ2-1; D tentatively fits TRBD1 or TRBD2 (5 bases each). The germline V gene has CDR1 SGHAT and CDR2 FQDESV (reference sequence). This CDR3 is 13 amino acids long. The CDR3 protein is CAGTRLIGGEQLF. The CDR3 region has the DNA TGTGCCGGCACGCGACTGATTGGGGGTGAGCAGTTATTC.

This clonotype was observed a handful of times. At one end, the junction sequence differs from germline, possibly due to a read error. The chain uses TRBV29-1 and TRBJ2-7, with a tentative D call TRBD2 (6 bases). Germline assignment: CDR1 SQVTM and CDR2 ANQGSEA. The length of the CDR3 is 16 residues. CDR3 bases: TGTAGCGCCATGACATCTGGGACTGGCATTCCCTACGAGCAGTACTTC. This gives the protein CSAMTSGTGIPYEQYF.

About this clonotype: Its ends do not fully match the called genes, so a read error is possible. The chain carries TRBV28 and TRBJ2-7, with D perhaps matching TRBD1 (6 bases). CDR3 length: 14 amino acids. Germline V gene sequence: CDR1 MDHEN, CDR2 SYDVKM. The CDR3 region has the DNA TGTGCCAGCAGTTTTACAGGGACCTCCTACGGGCAGTACTTC. Translation gives CASSFTGTSYGQYF.

Comments on this clonotype: The conserved closing phenylalanine or tryptophan is absent in this CDR3, likely reflecting a read error. The CDR3 is CSASGGLDMNTEAFL. The CDR3 coding sequence is TGCAGCGCATCGGGGGGGTTGGATATGAACACTGAAGCTTTCTTG. The chain recombines TRBV29-1 with TRBJ1-1; D may be TRBD1 (5 bases). Germline assignment: CDR1 SQVTM and CDR2 ANQGSEA. The CDR3 loop spans 15 amino acids. With 7 bases removed from V and 0 bases from J, the gap between germline ends came to 18 bases.

Note on this clonotype: The missing conserved phenylalanine or tryptophan at the end of this CDR3 makes a read error likely. J is TRBJ2-7 and V is TRBV29-1; TRBD1 might be the D (5 bases). Germline lookup yields CDR1 SQVTM and CDR2 ANQGSEA. V was cut by 7 bases and J by 6 bases, with 19 bases left in between. CDR3 size: 13 residues. CDR3 amino acids: CSALFQGHLEQYS. The CDR3 region has the DNA TGCAGCGCCCTTTTTCAGGGTCACCTCGAGCAGTACTCC.

Note on this clonotype: The CDR3 carries no conserved terminal phenylalanine or tryptophan, so it likely arises from a read error. No DNA is shown, since the ends of the CDR3 on it are uncertain; the CDR3 is the one TCRdb lists. The chain links TRBV4-1 to TRBJ1-5; TRBD1, as called in the table, went unchecked against the DNA. From germline, CDR1 is MGHRA and CDR2 YSYEKL. The CDR3 is 15 residues long, counting both termini. This CDR3 is CASSPIEGSNQPQHY.

This clonotype was recorded at least ten times. Possible read error: a much larger clone is one base away. V usage is TRBV6-2 or TRBV6-3 and J usage is TRBJ2-7, with TRBD2 as a possible D gene (5 bases). There are 11 residues in the CDR3. Germline loops: CDR1 MNHEY, CDR2 SVGEGT. CDR3 sequence: CAGSAGYGQYF. In nucleotides, the CDR3 is TGTGCCGGGTCGGCGGGCTACGGGCAGTACTTC.

Comment on this clonotype: The germline gene is not matched at one end of the junction; a read error may be the cause. The chain has TRBV11-2 and TRBJ2-6; a weak D match, TRBD2 (6 bases). There are 21 residues in the CDR3. Germline V gene sequence: CDR1 SGHAT, CDR2 FQNNGV. DNA of the CDR3: TGCGCCAGCAGCATGGGGGGAGATAGGGGCATTTCCCTCTCTGGGGGCAACGTCCTGACTTTC. This codes for CASSMGGDRGISLSGGNVLTF.

As concerns this clonotype: At one end the junction does not follow the germline gene, possibly because of a read error. The chain carries TRBV12-5 and TRBJ2-1, with D perhaps matching TRBD1 (6 bases). This CDR3 has 12 amino acids. Per germline, CDR1 LGHNT and CDR2 FRNRAP. CDR3 amino acids: CVSGFQGGEEFF. In DNA, the CDR3 is TGTGTTAGTGGTTTCCAAGGGGGTGAGGAGTTTTTC.

About this clonotype: The missing conserved phenylalanine or tryptophan at the end of this CDR3 makes a read error likely. The chain recombines TRBV12-5 with TRBJ2-1, with D possibly TRBD1 on 6 matching bases. The CDR3 extends over 14 amino acids. CDR1 is LGHNT and CDR2 is FRNRAP in the germline V gene. The CDR3 reads CASGTGLSYNAQFL. DNA of the CDR3: TGTGCTAGTGGAACAGGGTTGTCCTACAATGCGCAGTTCCTC.

Remarks on this clonotype: Since the CDR3 does not end with the conserved phenylalanine or tryptophan, this likely comes from a read error. The chain uses TRBV25-1 and TRBJ1-1; unclear D gene. The germline V gene has CDR1 MGHDK and CDR2 SYGVNS. Trimming left V 5 bases short and J 6 bases short, with 13 bases between. This CDR3 region has 13 residues. In DNA form, the CDR3 reads TGTGCCAGCAGTAGGGTGGGAGACTCTGAAGCTTTCCTT. It codes for CASSRVGDSEAFL.

Of note for this clonotype: Since no conserved phenylalanine or tryptophan closes the CDR3, a read error is the likely cause. The genes are TRBV29-1 and TRBJ2-2, with D maybe TRBD2 (5 bases). The CDR3 is 15 residues long. The ends were cut back, 4 bases at V and 0 bases at J, with 12 bases in the middle. CDR1 SQVTM and CDR2 ANQGSEA come from the germline V gene. CDR3 DNA sequence: TGCAGCGTTGGGACTTACGCGGCGAACACCGGGGAGCTGTTTTTA. Amino acid sequence: CSVGTYAANTGELFL.

Remarks on this clonotype: Mismatch with germline at one junction end may stem from a read error. The chain uses TRBV14 and TRBJ2-1; possible D gene TRBD1, 6 bases. CDR3 length: 16 amino acids. CDR1 SGHDN and CDR2 FVKESK come from the germline V gene. CDR3 DNA: TGTGCCAGTAGCCCTAGGACAGTGTTGGGGTGCAATGAGCAGTTCTTC. It codes for CASSPRTVLGCNEQFF.

With respect to this clonotype: Since no conserved phenylalanine or tryptophan closes the CDR3, a read error is the likely cause. The DNA is omitted, as the CDR3 cannot be located on it reliably, and the CDR3 follows TCRdb's listing. This CDR3 is CSVEWAQETKYI. This sequence joins TRBV29-1 and TRBJ2-5. The CDR3 is 12 residues long, counting both termini. The germline CDR1 and CDR2 sequences are SQVTM and ANQGSEA.